Listed here are 9 T cell receptor beta chains from one sample, sequenced in a study of blood T cells in healthy people across ages. PCR was performed a second time for roughly 7 to 12 cycles using a sample-barcoded 5' primer and a J-beta primer mix. TCRdb recomputed calls from the 5' RACE reads with MiXCR, one row per CDR3 protein. The sample consists of 700,000 or so distinct CDR3 sequences, 22% of them appearing once. Sequencing was carried out using blood. The receptors come from a man between 65 and 85 years old in good health.

The genes are TRBV19 and TRBJ1-1; 10 nucleotides agree with TRBD1. The V segment lost 4 bases and the J segment 4 bases; nucleotides outside the gene matches: 9. Per the germline V gene, CDR1 is LNHDA and CDR2 is SQIVND (reference sequence). The CDR3 is 16 residues long. This CDR3 is CASSTVRQGATTEAFF. The CDR3 DNA sequence: TGTGCCAGTAGTACAGTAAGACAGGGGGCGACCACTGAAGCTTTCTTT.

This clonotype was recorded a few times. This rearrangement joins TRBV18 to TRBJ2-6; no reliable D call. The length of the CDR3 is 19 residues. The germline gives CDR1 KGHSH, CDR2 LQKENI. Trimming removed 2 bases at V and 2 bases at J, with 19 bases between. CDR3 sequence: CASSPSLGRLKAGANVLTF. DNA for the CDR3: TGTGCCAGCTCACCATCCCTGGGCAGGTTAAAGGCTGGGGCCAACGTCCTGACTTTC.

This clonotype was seen a few times. The V call is TRBV11-1, the J call TRBJ1-3; the D gene is possibly TRBD1 (6 bases). In germline, CDR1 is SGHAT, CDR2 FQDESV (reference sequence). V lost 5 bases and J 3 bases, leaving 17 bases between the germline ends. The length of the CDR3 is 16 residues. The CDR3 bases are TGTGCCAGCAGCCGAAGGCGGACAGAGCATGGAAACACCATATATTTT. This sequence encodes CASSRRRTEHGNTIYF. The variable domain in full, completed from reference TRBV11-1 and TRBJ1-3, reads EAEVAQSPRYKITEKSQAVAFWCDPISGHATLYWYRQILGQGPELLVQFQDESVVDDSQLPKDRFSAERLKGVDSTLKIQPAELGDSAMYLCASSRRRTEHGNTIYFGEGSWLTVV.

The chain combines TRBV6-5 with TRBJ1-2, with TRBD1 matching 7 bases. The CDR3 has 15 residues. The J segment lost 8 bases and the V segment lost 0 bases, leaving 9 bases of the junction unmatched. The germline gives CDR1 MNHEY, CDR2 SVGAGI. CDR3 sequence: CASSYSLQGISGYTF. The DNA for the CDR3 is TGTGCCAGCAGTTACTCGTTACAGGGGATCAGCGGCTACACCTTC.

Turning to this clonotype: Sequence at one end of the junction differs from germline and may be a read error. The gene calls are TRBV3-1 and TRBJ2-1; 11 nucleotides agree with TRBD2. This CDR3 spans 15 amino acids. Germline V gene lookup returns CDR1 LGHDT and CDR2 YNNKEL (reference sequence). The CDR3 DNA is TGTGCCAGCAGCCAGACTAGCGGGATAGGAGAGACCCAGCACTTC. Translating gives CASSQTSGIGETQHF.

The rearrangement uses TRBV6-5 and TRBJ1-2; D ambiguous. With 6 bases removed from V and 4 bases from J, the gap between germline ends came to 12 bases. This CDR3 is built from 13 residues. Germline values: CDR1 MNHEY, CDR2 SVGAGI. The CDR3 nucleotides read TGTGCCAGCAGAAAGCAGGATTTCTATGGCTACACCTTC. Translated, it gives CASRKQDFYGYTF.

There are a few counts of this clonotype. The DNA for the CDR3 is TGTGCCAGCAGCACCCCGGGAGATACGCAGTATTTT. Encoded protein: CASSTPGDTQYF. The chain couples TRBV7-2 to TRBJ2-3; no reliable D call. Germline lookup yields CDR1 SGHTA and CDR2 FQGNSA. Trimming left V 5 bases short and J 5 bases short, with 8 bases between. The CDR3 extends over 12 amino acids.

V usage is TRBV27 and J usage is TRBJ2-2; the D gene could be TRBD1 or TRBD2 (5 bases each). Germline lookup yields CDR1 MNHEY and CDR2 SMNVEV (reference sequence). CDR3 length: 15 amino acids. V was trimmed by 7 bases and J by 2 bases, leaving 14 bases between them. The CDR3: CASITGTDNTGELFF. DNA for the CDR3: TGTGCCAGCATTACCGGGACCGATAACACCGGGGAGCTGTTTTTT.

The chain employs TRBV3-1 and TRBJ1-6; possible D gene TRBD1, 5 bases. Trimming took 4 bases from V and 7 from J, leaving 8 bases between them. Germline assignment: CDR1 LGHDT and CDR2 YNNKEL (reference sequence). The CDR3 extends over 13 amino acids. The CDR3 DNA reads TGTGCCAGCAGCCTTTGGACAAATTCACCCCTCCACTTT. This encodes CASSLWTNSPLHF.